Described below is a single TCR beta chain sequence and its context. No antigen is known for it. The CDR3 has 16 residues. Germline-derived CDR1 and CDR2 are MNHEY and SVGAGI. V was clipped by 2 bases and J by 9 bases, with 19 bases between them. Deep was the level used in running the assay. The protocol was immunoSEQ multiplex PCR, while the TCRdb copy is restricted to in-frame clones and leaves out a portion. The data show 1.6 million or so clones, with around 95% seen just once and roughly 1.1% held by the top ten. The data stem from a study of shared clonotypes between healthy human individuals. Study findings and constraints: Tissues were not sampled, only blood, and their repertoires likely differ. All-four-donor shared clonotypes had higher generation probabilities than non-shared clonotypes did. Naive CD4 clonotypes were shared across several donors at 4.5% to 6.5%.

This chain joins TRBV6-5 and TRBJ2-2; D remains unclear. This TCR derives from a man aged 25-40 years in good health. The sample consisted of naive CD4+ T cells sorted from blood. The subset was: CD45RA+ positively selected. The CDR3 region has the DNA TGTGCCAGCAGTTACCCCGGCTTTGGGTCGTTACGGGAGCTGTTTTTT. Translating gives CASSYPGFGSLRELFF.